These 25 T cell receptor beta chains were sequenced from one sample in a study of T cells after yellow fever vaccination. TCRdb re-analysed the 5' RACE reads in MiXCR, keeping a single row per CDR3 protein. The data show 300,000 or so distinct CDR3 sequences, about 6.6% seen once. The source material was PBMCs, sampled about 41 days after the first yellow fever vaccination. The receptor source for this set is a man between 18 and 29 years old who received the YFV17D yellow fever vaccine.

This clonotype came up a few times. The chain combines TRBV6-1 with TRBJ1-1; 12 positions agree with TRBD1. From germline, CDR1 is MNHNS and CDR2 SASEGT. This CDR3 has 15 amino acids. V shed 6 bases and J 7 bases; nucleotides not matched to a gene: 9. CDR3 sequence (DNA): TGTGCCAGCAGGTCAACCGGGACAGGGGGCAATGAAGCTTTCTTT. As protein: CASRSTGTGGNEAFF.

This clonotype was detected a few times. The genes are TRBV25-1 and TRBJ2-1, with 7 nucleotides matching TRBD1. CDR1 and CDR2 from the germline V gene are MGHDK and SYGVNS. This CDR3 contains 15 residues. The V gene end was trimmed by 5 bases and the J gene end by 3 bases; junction bases not matched to a gene: 7. The CDR3 loop reads CASSSPRDSYNEQFF. CDR3 nucleotides: TGTGCCAGCAGTAGCCCCCGGGACAGCTACAATGAGCAGTTCTTC.

This clonotype was counted between two and nine times. The gene calls are TRBV4-3 and TRBJ2-3, with D maybe TRBD2 (5 bases). CDR1 is LGHNA, CDR2 YSLEER, per germline. The CDR3 has 15 residues. V was trimmed by 8 bases and J by 0 bases, leaving 15 bases between them. The CDR3 bases are TGCGCCAGCCGGTCACGGGGAGCTAGCACAGATACGCAGTATTTT. Translating gives CASRSRGASTDTQYF.

This chain uses TRBV5-4 with TRBJ2-1, with unresolved D. There are 19 residues in the CDR3. V lost 1 base to trimming and J lost 0 bases, with 20 bases between them. Per germline, CDR1 SGHNT and CDR2 YYREEE (reference sequence). CDR3 DNA sequence: TGTGCCAGCAGCTTGCCCGTCTACGCCCGGAAGAGCTCCTACAATGAGCAGTTCTTC. Translated: CASSLPVYARKSSYNEQFF.

This clonotype came up many times. This chain's CDR3 is CASSFGTVNSPLHF. DNA for the CDR3: TGCGCCAGCAGCTTTGGGACGGTAAATTCACCCCTCCACTTT. The chain has TRBV5-1 and TRBJ1-6, with D tentatively TRBD1 (5 bases). Per the germline V gene, CDR1 is SGHRS and CDR2 is YFSETQ. The CDR3 contains 14 residues. V shed 2 bases and J shed 7 bases, with 10 bases lying between them. Complete variable domain (other parts from reference TRBV5-1 and TRBJ1-6): KAGVTQTPRYLIKTRGQQVTLSCSPISGHRSVSWYQQTPGQGLQFLFEYFSETQRNKGNFPGRFSGRQFSNSRSEMNVSTLELGDSALYLCASSFGTVNSPLHFGNGTRLTVT.

The chain couples TRBV5-1 to TRBJ2-3, with TRBD1 as a possible D gene (6 bases). Deletions cut 2 bases from V and 5 bases from J, with 12 bases between. The CDR3 totals 14 residues. Germline V lookup: CDR1 SGHRS, CDR2 YFSETQ. The CDR3, as DNA: TGCGCCAGCAGCTTTTACAGGGCGGGAGATACGCAGTATTTT. This gives the protein CASSFYRAGDTQYF.

This chain joins TRBV10-3 and TRBJ2-5; no reliable D call. CDR3 length: 12 residues. The germline CDR1 and CDR2 sequences are ENHRY and SYGVKD. Trimming removed 3 bases at V and 2 bases at J, with 4 bases between. As DNA, the CDR3 is TGTGCCATCAGTGACCGTCAAGAGACCCAGTACTTC. This codes for CAISDRQETQYF.

V and J are TRBV4-3 and TRBJ1-2; D gene unclear. CDR3 length equals 15 residues. Trimming removed 0 bases at V and 1 base at J, with 9 bases between. Germline CDR1 LGHNA, CDR2 YSLEER. As DNA, the CDR3 is TGCGCCAGCAGCCAAGATGGCAGGAGTAACTATGGCTACACCTTC. The encoded protein is CASSQDGRSNYGYTF.

This clonotype has a handful of counts. V and J are TRBV30 and TRBJ1-2; D perhaps matches TRBD1 (5 bases). Trimming cost V 5 bases and J 3 bases, with 13 bases left between them. This CDR3 has 13 residues. Germline V gives CDR1 GTSNPN, CDR2 SVGIG (reference sequence). Here the CDR3 DNA reads TGTGCCTGGGCGTTCCAGGGATACTATGGCTACACCTTC. This sequence encodes CAWAFQGYYGYTF.

This chain connects TRBV5-1 to TRBJ2-2; TRBD1 might be the D (6 bases). Germline values: CDR1 SGHRS, CDR2 YFSETQ. V lost 9 bases to trimming and J lost 4 bases, with 19 bases between them. The CDR3 is 15 amino acids. Written as DNA, the CDR3 is TGCGCCACCTATCCCGGGCCAGGGGTCACCGGGGAGCTGTTTTTT. Protein product: CATYPGPGVTGELFF. The full variable domain, its missing parts supplied by reference TRBV5-1 and TRBJ2-2, is KAGVTQTPRYLIKTRGQQVTLSCSPISGHRSVSWYQQTPGQGLQFLFEYFSETQRNKGNFPGRFSGRQFSNSRSEMNVSTLELGDSALYLCATYPGPGVTGELFFGEGSRLTVL.

The V gene is TRBV7-2, the J gene TRBJ1-5; possibly TRBD1 for D (5 bases). The CDR3 spans 16 residues. The V gene's germline CDR1 is SGHTA and CDR2 FQGNSA. Trimming removed 0 bases at V and 5 bases at J, with 14 bases between. CDR3 protein: CASSLAQLGGDQPQHF. DNA of the CDR3: TGTGCCAGCAGCTTAGCGCAATTGGGAGGGGATCAGCCCCAGCATTTT. Combining the CDR3 with reference TRBV7-2 and TRBJ1-5 gives the whole variable domain GAGVSQSPSNKVTEKGKDVELRCDPISGHTALYWYRQSLGQGLEFLIYFQGNSAPDKSGLPSDRFSAERTGGSVSTLTIQRTQQEDSAVYLCASSLAQLGGDQPQHFGDGTRLSIL.

This clonotype was observed a few times. The chain joins TRBV7-3 to TRBJ2-2; D perhaps matches TRBD2 (5 bases). The CDR3 totals 13 residues. V lost 3 bases and J lost 8, with 10 bases in between. Germline V gene data show CDR1 as SGHTA and CDR2 as FQGTGA. Written as DNA, the CDR3 is TGTGCCAGCAGCTTCGACCGGGGTGGGGAGCTGTTTTTT. It codes for CASSFDRGGELFF.

The gene calls are TRBV5-1 and TRBJ2-6; TRBD2 matches 11 bases. The germline gives CDR1 SGHRS, CDR2 YFSETQ. The CDR3 spans 18 residues. With V trimmed by 5 bases and J by 1 base, 8 bases remained unmatched. CDR3 bases: TGCGCCAGCAGACCAATAGCGGGGGGGCCGTCTGGGGCCAACGTCCTGACTTTC. It codes for CASRPIAGGPSGANVLTF.

This chain joins TRBV5-1 and TRBJ2-2; a weak D match, TRBD2 (6 bases). The germline V gene has CDR1 SGHRS and CDR2 YFSETQ. This CDR3 contains 16 residues. The germline V and J ends were trimmed by 1 base and 1 base, with 11 bases remaining between them. The CDR3 protein is CASSLMGRQNTGELFF. The CDR3 DNA is TGCGCCAGCAGCTTGATGGGGAGGCAGAACACCGGGGAGCTGTTTTTT.

This rearrangement joins TRBV28 to TRBJ1-6; TRBD1 matches at 8 bases. Germline V gene data show CDR1 as MDHEN and CDR2 as SYDVKM. The CDR3 is 13 residues long. V lost 7 bases, J lost 7 bases, and 3 bases stayed unmatched. This CDR3 reads CASIGQGNSPLHF. As DNA, the CDR3 is TGTGCCAGCATCGGACAGGGAAATTCACCCCTCCACTTT.

This clonotype appeared many times. The V call is TRBV5-1, the J call TRBJ1-1; TRBD1 is a possible D gene (5 bases). The length of the CDR3 is 14 residues. Trimming left V 4 bases short and J 1 base short, with 11 bases between. Germline V gene data show CDR1 as SGHRS and CDR2 as YFSETQ. As DNA, the CDR3 is TGCGCCAGCAGCATCGGGACGGGGAACACTGAAGCTTTCTTT. It specifies CASSIGTGNTEAFF.

The table lists this clonotype with a few counts. The gene calls are TRBV3-1 and TRBJ1-3; D gene uncertain. Trimming removed 0 bases at V and 0 bases at J, with 15 bases between. Germline CDR1 is LGHDT and CDR2 is YNNKEL (reference sequence). This CDR3 is built from 18 residues. This CDR3 reads CASSQEMRGTYSGNTIYF. Written as DNA, the CDR3 is TGTGCCAGCAGCCAAGAAATGCGGGGAACCTACTCTGGAAACACCATATATTTT.

The rearrangement joins TRBV28 to TRBJ2-7, with D unclear. This CDR3 is 12 amino acids long. Germline V gene lookup returns CDR1 MDHEN and CDR2 SYDVKM. The V end was cut by 7 bases, the J end by 4 bases, with 11 bases between. This CDR3 reads CASTSGRYEQYV. CDR3 coding DNA: TGTGCCAGCACCTCCGGGCGGTACGAGCAGTACGTC.

This clonotype was observed many times. The chain carries TRBV12-3 or TRBV12-4 and TRBJ1-1, with 7 bases fitting TRBD1. The ends lost 2 bases at V and 7 bases at J; junction bases unmatched: 7. The CDR3 extends over 14 amino acids. In DNA form, the CDR3 reads TGTGCCAGCAGTTTAACCGGGACAGTCTATGAAGCTTTCTTT. This sequence encodes CASSLTGTVYEAFF.

The chain couples TRBV5-5 to TRBJ2-7; possible D gene TRBD1, 6 bases. Trimming removed 2 bases at V and 4 bases at J, with 7 bases between. The CDR3 has 12 amino acids. From germline, CDR1 is SGHKS and CDR2 YYEKEE (reference sequence). As DNA, the CDR3 is TGTGCCAGCAGCTTTACAGGGTACGAGCAGTACTTC. This codes for CASSFTGYEQYF.

The chain is built from TRBV29-1 and TRBJ2-7, with 9 positions matching TRBD1. The ends lost 6 bases at V and 3 bases at J; junction bases unmatched: 3. Germline CDR1 is SQVTM and CDR2 is ANQGSEA. The CDR3 covers 12 residues. The DNA for the CDR3 is TGCAGCGTCCGGGACAGGGTCTACGAGCAGTACTTC. This sequence encodes CSVRDRVYEQYF.

The chain is built from TRBV5-6 and TRBJ2-7; D is uncertain. The V end lost 4 bases, the J end lost 3 bases, and 17 bases lay between the germline ends. Germline V gives CDR1 SGHDT, CDR2 YYEEEE. CDR3 length: 15 amino acids. In DNA, the CDR3 is TGTGCCAGCAGCAGGGCCCAAGGAAACCGCTACGAGCAGTACTTC. The encoded protein is CASSRAQGNRYEQYF.

The table lists this clonotype with a few counts. The V and J genes are TRBV14 and TRBJ1-2, with D unresolved. V was cut by 4 bases and J by 0 bases, with 9 bases left in between. Germline-derived CDR1 and CDR2 are SGHDN and FVKESK. The CDR3 runs to 14 residues. CDR3 region: CASSRQQANYGYTF. Here the CDR3 DNA reads TGTGCCAGCAGCCGCCAGCAAGCTAACTATGGCTACACCTTC.

This clonotype was seen a few times. The V and J genes are TRBV28 and TRBJ1-2, with D hard to call. CDR1 is MDHEN and CDR2 is SYDVKM in the germline V gene. The CDR3 is 12 residues long. Trimming cost V 5 bases and J 7 bases, with 11 bases left between them. The chain's CDR3 is CASSPQRSGYTF. The CDR3 DNA sequence: TGTGCCAGCAGTCCACAGCGTTCTGGCTACACCTTC.

The chain links TRBV5-6 to TRBJ2-7; maybe TRBD2 (5 bases). The CDR3 is 13 amino acids. The germline V gene has CDR1 SGHDT and CDR2 YYEEEE. Trimming left V 0 bases short and J 7 bases short, with 11 bases between. CDR3 in DNA: TGTGCCAGCAGCTTGGTCGCGGGCGGTGAGCAGTACGTC. Protein product: CASSLVAGGEQYV.